This T cell receptor (beta chain) was captured by sequencing in a study of type 1 and type 2 diabetes patients. Genomic DNA was the PCR template. A primer set of 30 forward and 13 reverse primers amplified the CDR3. TCRdb passed the multiplex PCR reads through MiXCR, listing each CDR3 protein once. The table records about 250,000 distinct CDR3 sequences, approximately 50% of them present only once. Germline V CDR1 and CDR2: GTSNPN, SVGIG (reference sequence). The length of the CDR3 is 15 residues. The ends were cut back, 2 bases at V and 3 bases at J, with 14 bases in the middle. The material sequenced was peripheral blood mononuclear cells (PBMCs). The chain is built from TRBV30 and TRBJ2-1; D is unresolved. This receptor was identified in a man aged 18-30 years with type 2 diabetes. Written as DNA, the CDR3 is TGTGCCTGGAGTCCCCGACTCCGCTACTACAATGAGCAGTTCTTC. Its protein product is CAWSPRLRYYNEQFF.